The 2 T cell receptor beta chains reported below all come from one sample, sequenced in a study of early T cells in non-severe SARS-CoV-2 infection. TCRdb re-analysed the 5' RACE reads in MiXCR, keeping a single row per CDR3 protein. The repertoire holds tens of thousands of distinct CDR3 sequences, with roughly an eighth as singletons. Material: whole blood. The source is an adult who was a healthcare worker with PCR-confirmed SARS-CoV-2 infection or an uninfected control (not recorded which).

The rearrangement links TRBV5-6 to TRBJ1-5, with unresolved D. This CDR3 region has 16 residues. Germline V CDR1 and CDR2: SGHDT, YYEEEE. V lost 0 bases and J lost 1, with 11 bases in between. The CDR3 DNA reads TGTGCCAGCAGCTTGGTCAGTCGGGTGAGCAATCAGCCCCAGCATTTT. It specifies CASSLVSRVSNQPQHF.

This clonotype was recorded at least ten times. The chain uses TRBV20-1 and TRBJ2-2; D remains ambiguous. V lost 0 bases to trimming and J lost 4 bases, with 18 bases between them. In germline, CDR1 is DFQATT, CDR2 SNEGSKA (reference sequence). The CDR3 totals 17 residues. The CDR3 region is CSARDQRGSSGTGELFF. DNA for the CDR3: TGCAGTGCTAGAGATCAGCGCGGTAGTTCGGGCACCGGGGAGCTGTTTTTT.